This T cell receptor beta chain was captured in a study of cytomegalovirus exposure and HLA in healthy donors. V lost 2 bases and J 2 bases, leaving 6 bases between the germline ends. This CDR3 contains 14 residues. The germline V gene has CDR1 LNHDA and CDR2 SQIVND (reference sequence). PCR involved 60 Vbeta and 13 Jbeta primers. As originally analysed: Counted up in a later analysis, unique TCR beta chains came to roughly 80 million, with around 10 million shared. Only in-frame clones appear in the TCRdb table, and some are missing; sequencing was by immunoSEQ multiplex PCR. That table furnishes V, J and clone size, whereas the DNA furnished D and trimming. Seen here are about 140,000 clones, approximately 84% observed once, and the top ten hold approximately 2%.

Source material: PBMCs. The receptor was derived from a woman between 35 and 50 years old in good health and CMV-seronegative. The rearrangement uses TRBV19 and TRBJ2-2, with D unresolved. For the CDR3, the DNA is TGTGCCAGTAGTATATACTACAACACCGGGGAGCTGTTTTTT. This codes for CASSIYYNTGELFF.